These T cell receptor beta chains were read from a single sample in a study of shared T cell receptors in the human thymus. Assay used: immunoSEQ multiplex PCR; TCRdb lists only in-frame clones, some missing. The sample records some 720,000 clones, around 89% being singletons. In addition, the sample was reused for a study of human thymus T cells.

The specimen was thymocytes. The receptors were gathered from a boy in the first two years of life with a congenital heart defect. CDR3s include the opening cysteine and the closing phenylalanine or tryptophan. D genes are given only for firm matches. A row's size may be missing; if present it is once, few, many or a size class.

v_call,j_call,clone_size,d_call,cdr3_aa,cdr3_nt
TRBV14,TRBJ2-5,NA,TRBD2,CASTDRGGETQETQYF,TGTGCCAGCACCGACCGGGGGGGCGAGACACAAGAGACCCAGTACTTC
TRBV20-1,TRBJ1-5,NA,NA,CSAAADSQHF,TGCAGTGCTGCCGCAGATTCCCAGCATTTT
TRBV7-2,TRBJ2-7,NA,TRBD1,CASSYPGQGPYEQYF,TGTGCCAGCAGTTATCCGGGACAGGGGCCCTACGAGCAGTACTTC
TRBV4-2,TRBJ2-7,NA,TRBD2,CASSQGEGRYEQYF,TGTGCCAGCAGCCAAGGGGAGGGCCGCTACGAGCAGTACTTC
TRBV6-6,TRBJ1-3,NA,NA,CASSASLGTFGNTIYF,TGTGCCAGCAGTGCGTCGTTGGGGACTTTTGGAAACACCATATATTTT
TRBV11-2,TRBJ2-1,NA,TRBD1,CASSPNPTGDAYYNEQFF,TGTGCCAGCAGCCCCAACCCGACAGGGGATGCCTACTACAATGAGCAGTTCTTC
TRBV6-6,TRBJ1-1,NA,NA,CATSMNTEAFF,TGTGCCACCTCTATGAACACTGAAGCTTTCTTT
TRBV4-3,TRBJ2-7,NA,TRBD1,CASSQRTGGAYEQYF,TGCGCCAGCAGCCAAAGGACAGGGGGCGCGTACGAGCAGTACTTC
TRBV7-8,TRBJ1-3,NA,NA,CASSLGGQGNTIYF,TGTGCCAGCAGCTTAGGGGGCCAGGGAAACACCATATATTTT
TRBV28,TRBJ2-3,NA,TRBD2,CASSFMRGRGSTQYF,TGTGCCAGCAGTTTTATGCGGGGGAGAGGATCTACGCAGTATTTT
TRBV4-2,TRBJ2-7,NA,TRBD1,CASSRDPEQGAVGEQYF,TGTGCCAGCAGCCGGGATCCCGAACAGGGGGCGGTGGGGGAGCAGTACTTC
TRBV6-1,TRBJ1-1,NA,NA,CASSLQVNTEAFF,TGTGCCAGCAGTCTACAGGTGAACACTGAAGCTTTCTTT
TRBV6-5,TRBJ2-3,few,TRBD2,CASRKREESDTQYF,TGTGCCAGCAGGAAGCGGGAGGAGTCAGATACGCAGTATTTT
TRBV29-1,TRBJ2-3,NA,TRBD2,CSVTGTSDRTDTQYF,TGCAGCGTTACCGGGACTAGCGACCGCACAGATACGCAGTATTTT
TRBV9,TRBJ2-5,once,NA,CASSPCGRAKETQYF,TGTGCCAGCAGCCCCTGCGGGCGGGCAAAAGAGACCCAGTACTTC
TRBV14,TRBJ2-7,NA,NA,CASSQHRTPDYEQYF,TGTGCCAGCAGCCAACATCGAACTCCTGACTACGAGCAGTACTTC
TRBV6-5,TRBJ1-1,NA,NA,CASSYPGGSEAFF,TGTGCCAGCAGTTACCCCGGGGGGTCTGAAGCTTTCTTT
TRBV1,TRBJ2-7,NA,NA,CTSSQYKSGTSGKYEQYF,TGCACCAGCAGCCAATACAAATCCGGGACTAGCGGGAAGTACGAGCAGTACTTC
TRBV7-9,TRBJ2-7,NA,TRBD1,CASSSGQVWGEQYF,TGTGCCAGCAGCTCGGGACAGGTTTGGGGTGAGCAGTACTTC
TRBV18,TRBJ2-7,NA,TRBD2,CASSPKGLANYEQYF,TGTGCCAGCTCACCTAAGGGACTAGCGAACTACGAGCAGTACTTC
TRBV5-6,TRBJ1-5,few,NA,CASSLLQPQHF,TGTGCCAGCAGCTTGCTTCAGCCCCAGCATTTT
TRBV9,TRBJ2-3,once,NA,CASSVRYGSTDTQYF,TGTGCCAGCAGCGTACGTTACGGGAGCACAGATACGCAGTATTTT
TRBV10-2,TRBJ2-7,NA,TRBD2,CASSESSGRDHEQYF,TGCGCCAGCAGTGAGTCCAGCGGGAGGGACCACGAGCAGTACTTC
TRBV19,TRBJ1-1,NA,TRBD1,CASSATTGALVDTEAFF,TGTGCCAGTAGTGCAACGACAGGGGCTTTGGTAGACACTGAAGCTTTCTTT
TRBV28,TRBJ2-2,NA,TRBD1,CASSLCLAGGTSNTGELFF,TGTGCCAGCAGTTTATGTCTGGCAGGGGGCACTTCGAACACCGGGGAGCTGTTTTTT
TRBV30,TRBJ2-7,NA,TRBD2,CAWGGGGREEEQYF,TGTGCCTGGGGCGGGGGGGGGAGGGAGGAAGAGCAGTACTTC
TRBV6-5,TRBJ2-1,NA,TRBD2,CASRPLARSYNEQFF,TGTGCCAGCAGACCACTAGCGAGGTCCTACAATGAGCAGTTCTTC
TRBV28,TRBJ2-7,NA,TRBD1,CASSLIRTGTYEQYF,TGTGCCAGCAGTTTAATACGGACAGGGACCTACGAGCAGTACTTC
TRBV28,TRBJ2-3,NA,TRBD2,CASSCSGTSGKKEWDTQYF,TGTGCCAGCAGTTGTTCCGGGACTAGCGGAAAGAAGGAGTGGGATACGCAGTATTTT
TRBV7-2,TRBJ2-5,NA,NA,CASSSETRVMETQYF,TGTGCCAGCAGCTCAGAGACCCGGGTTATGGAGACCCAGTACTTC
TRBV6-6,TRBJ2-1,NA,TRBD2,CASNPTSGNEQFF,TGTGCCAGCAACCCGACTAGCGGGAATGAGCAGTTCTTC
TRBV7-9,TRBJ1-2,NA,TRBD1,CASSPTGVRYGYTF,TGTGCCAGCAGCCCGACAGGGGTTCGCTATGGCTACACCTTC
TRBV6-5,TRBJ2-1,NA,TRBD1,CASSPGTGVGDEQFF,TGTGCCAGCAGCCCAGGGACAGGGGTAGGCGATGAGCAGTTCTTC
TRBV14,TRBJ2-1,few,NA,CASSQETSPDEQFF,TGTGCCAGCAGCCAAGAGACTAGTCCCGATGAGCAGTTCTTC
TRBV27,TRBJ2-7,NA,TRBD1,CASRTGRYEQYF,TGTGCCAGTCGGACAGGGCGTTACGAGCAGTACTTC
TRBV6-5,TRBJ1-5,NA,TRBD1,CASSYAPGQGAKPQHF,TGTGCCAGCAGTTACGCGCCGGGACAGGGAGCGAAGCCCCAGCATTTT
TRBV28,TRBJ2-5,once,NA,CASSTGGWEQYF,TGTGCCAGCAGCACGGGCGGGTGGGAGCAGTACTTC
TRBV10-1,TRBJ2-2,NA,NA,CASTQGKGGELFF,TGCGCCAGCACCCAGGGAAAGGGCGGGGAGCTGTTTTTT
TRBV2,TRBJ2-7,NA,TRBD2,CASKGTSGRYIDYEQYF,TGTGCCAGCAAAGGGACTAGCGGGAGGTACATAGACTACGAGCAGTACTTC
TRBV5-1,TRBJ2-5,NA,NA,CASSARLLQETQYF,TGCGCCAGCAGCGCAAGACTCCTCCAAGAGACCCAGTACTTC
TRBV4-1,TRBJ2-7,few,NA,CASSQDLNTAHYEQYF,TGCGCCAGCAGCCAAGATCTAAATACCGCTCACTACGAGCAGTACTTC
TRBV4-3,TRBJ2-7,NA,NA,CASSQGSRPSYEQYF,TGCGCCAGCAGCCAGGGGAGTCGACCGTCCTACGAGCAGTACTTC
TRBV6-1,TRBJ1-4,NA,NA,CASSEGRGEGEKLFF,TGTGCCAGCAGTGAAGGCCGGGGGGAGGGTGAAAAACTGTTTTTT
TRBV7-2,TRBJ2-5,once,NA,CASSAQTGEETQYF,TGTGCCAGCAGCGCTCAGACAGGTGAAGAGACCCAGTACTTC
TRBV5-4,TRBJ1-2,NA,NA,CASSLAASRRRRGYTF,TGTGCCAGCAGCTTGGCCGCTAGTCGCCGGCGGAGGGGCTACACCTTC
TRBV11-2,TRBJ1-3,NA,TRBD1,CASSWRQGTRGNTIYF,TGTGCCAGCAGCTGGCGACAGGGGACCAGGGGAAACACCATATATTTT
TRBV11-2,TRBJ1-3,few,TRBD1,CASSPSRDRGGNTIYF,TGTGCCAGCAGCCCAAGCCGGGACAGGGGGGGAAACACCATATATTTT
TRBV27,TRBJ1-1,few,TRBD1,CASRLRTGATEAFF,TGTGCCAGCAGGCTGAGGACAGGGGCCACTGAAGCTTTCTTT
TRBV21-1,TRBJ1-5,few,NA,CASSPWPQHF,TGTGCCAGCAGCCCCTGGCCCCAGCATTTT
TRBV5-1,TRBJ2-1,NA,TRBD2,CASSHTRRLAKNNEQFF,TGCGCCAGCAGTCACACGCGCCGACTAGCGAAAAACAATGAGCAGTTCTTC
TRBV28,TRBJ2-5,NA,TRBD2,CASSLKLAGVKETQYF,TGTGCCAGCAGTTTAAAACTAGCGGGAGTCAAAGAGACCCAGTACTTC
TRBV2,TRBJ1-1,NA,NA,CASSEDRASAFF,TGTGCCAGCAGTGAAGACAGGGCGAGTGCTTTCTTT
TRBV28,TRBJ1-5,NA,TRBD1,CASSAGTGNQPQHF,TGTGCCAGCAGTGCCGGGACAGGGAATCAGCCCCAGCATTTT